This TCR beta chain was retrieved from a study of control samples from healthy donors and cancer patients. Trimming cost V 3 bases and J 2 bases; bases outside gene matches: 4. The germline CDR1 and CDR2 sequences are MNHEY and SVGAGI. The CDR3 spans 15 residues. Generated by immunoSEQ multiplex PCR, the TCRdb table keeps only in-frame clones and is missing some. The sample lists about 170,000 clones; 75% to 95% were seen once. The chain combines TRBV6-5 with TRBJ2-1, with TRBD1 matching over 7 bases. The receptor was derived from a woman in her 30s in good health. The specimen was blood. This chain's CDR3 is CASSYTGTAYNEQFF. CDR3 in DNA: TGTGCCAGCAGTTATACCGGGACAGCCTACAATGAGCAGTTCTTC.